This T cell receptor (beta chain) stems from a study of human T cells and chemical hapten exposure. Individual cDNA molecules (in the library) carried attached unique molecular identifiers. TCRdb reanalysed the RACE reads using MiXCR and keeps one entry per CDR3 protein. The sample records fewer than 400,000 distinct CDR3 sequences, approximately 6.9% being singletons. Study results and caveats: All donors were alopecia patients, so their immunity may differ from that of healthy people.

This clonotype was seen more than once but under ten times. Its antigen remains unknown. Indicated time point: patch test 1, 2 weeks after DPC sensitization. Treatment: therapeutic diphenylcyclopropenone sensitization with weekly scalp DPC. Each patch test followed a blood draw. Total RNA extraction was carried out from unfractionated whole blood. This specimen consisted of whole blood, obtained in connection with sensitization to the hapten diphenylcyclopropenone (DPC). The TCR was taken from a woman aged 18-29 years with alopecia areata. Some clones in this sample may be carry-over from other donors' samples.

The CDR3 region is CASSLRGLRDRGLVAAGELFF. CDR3 DNA sequence: TGTGCCAGCAGCCTACGAGGACTGCGGGACAGGGGGCTAGTTGCGGCCGGGGAGCTGTTTTTT. J is TRBJ2-2 and V is TRBV7-9; 12 positions agree with TRBD1. Germline assignment: CDR1 SEHNR and CDR2 FQNEAQ (reference sequence). Trimming cost V 5 bases and J 6 bases; bases outside gene matches: 22. The CDR3 sequence is 21 residues long. Full variable domain (rest looked up from reference TRBV7-9 and TRBJ2-2): DTGVSQNPRHKITKRGQNVTFRCDPISEHNRLYWYRQTLGQGPEFLTYFQNEAQLEKSRLLSDRFSAERPKGSFSTLEIQRTEQGDSAMYLCASSLRGLRDRGLVAAGELFFGEGSRLTVL.